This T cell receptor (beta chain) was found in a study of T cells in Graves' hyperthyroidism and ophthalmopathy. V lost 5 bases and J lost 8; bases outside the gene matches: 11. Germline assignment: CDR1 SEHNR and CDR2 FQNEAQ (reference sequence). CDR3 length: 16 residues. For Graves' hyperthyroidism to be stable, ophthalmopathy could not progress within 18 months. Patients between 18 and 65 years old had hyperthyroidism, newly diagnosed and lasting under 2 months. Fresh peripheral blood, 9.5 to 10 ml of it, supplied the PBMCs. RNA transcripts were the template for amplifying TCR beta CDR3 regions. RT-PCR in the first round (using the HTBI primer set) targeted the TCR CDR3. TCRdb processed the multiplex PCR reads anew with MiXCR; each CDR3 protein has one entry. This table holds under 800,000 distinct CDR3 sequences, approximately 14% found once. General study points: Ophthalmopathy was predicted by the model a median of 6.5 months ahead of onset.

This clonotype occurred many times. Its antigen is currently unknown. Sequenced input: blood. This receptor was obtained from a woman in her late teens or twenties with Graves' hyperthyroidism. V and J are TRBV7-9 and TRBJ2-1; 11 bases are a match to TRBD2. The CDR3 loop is CASSPSSGRARDEQFF. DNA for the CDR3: TGTGCCAGCAGCCCCAGTAGCGGGAGGGCCCGGGATGAGCAGTTCTTC.